This T cell receptor beta chain is from a study of blood T cell repertoires in COVID-19. Study details: COVID-19 samples from acute and convalescent phases originated in the United States, Italy and Spain. PBMCs, B-cell-depleted T cells, or T cells provided the cDNA or gDNA that made up the material.

Per the study methods: Estimation of nucleated cell counts relied on the amplification of reference gene primers. This table comes from immunoSEQ multiplex PCR, and its TCRdb copy is limited to in-frame clones, with some not included. V, J and clone size were drawn from that table, and D and trimming were deduced from the DNA. The table has 150,000 to 200,000 clones, about four fifths seen once. The sequence came from a man in his 70s with active or convalescent COVID-19. The sample was peripheral blood.

The CDR3 DNA reads as TGTGCCAGCAGCTTAGTGTGGACAGAGAACACTGAAGCTTTCTTT. As protein: CASSLVWTENTEAFF. This chain joins TRBV11-1 and TRBJ1-1, with a weak D call TRBD1 (6 bases). Germline CDR1 SGHAT, CDR2 FQDESV (reference sequence). The CDR3 is 15 amino acids. Trimming pared 1 base from V and 1 base from J, leaving 10 bases between.